This T cell receptor beta chain was profiled in a study of early T cells in non-severe SARS-CoV-2 infection. Overall study context: Sequencing used unsorted whole-blood bulk RNA, so chains lack pairing.

J gave up 1 base and V 6 bases, and 5 bases lay outside the gene matches. Germline V gene lookup returns CDR1 ENHRY and CDR2 SYGVKD. The CDR3 loop spans 14 amino acids. This clonotype was counted a few times. Its antigen is still unknown. Unique molecular identifiers were added to individual cDNA molecules. TCRdb analysed the 5' RACE reads with MiXCR anew, one entry per CDR3 protein. The table has roughly 50,000 distinct CDR3 sequences, about 6.2% seen once; the top ten hold around 7%. Study-wide points: The VDJdb matching leaned toward anti-spike CD8 responses and overlooked private and CD4 specificities.

The receptor comes from an adult who was a healthcare worker with PCR-confirmed SARS-CoV-2 infection or an uninfected control (not recorded which). The J gene is TRBJ1-1, the V gene TRBV10-3; TRBD1 agrees at 7 bases. The specimen was whole blood, collected at baseline. The CDR3 is CAIRGRDRNTEAFF. The DNA for the CDR3 is TGTGCCATCAGGGGCCGGGACAGGAACACTGAAGCTTTCTTT.